This TCR beta chain was sequenced during a study of blood T cell repertoires in COVID-19 (dated by TCRdb to the early 2020s). Notes on the research overall: The collaborator samples originated in the United States, Italy and Spain and spanned the acute and convalescent phases of COVID-19. The material from the prospective study consisted of cDNA or gDNA derived from T cells, B-cell-depleted T cells, or PBMCs. Deeply sampled blood TCRbeta repertoires from subjects exposed to, actively infected with, or recovered from COVID-19 were included in the dataset. A freely available public database, intended as a resource for researchers studying the immune response to SARS-CoV-2, is where the repertoires were released. The samples were drawn from two sources: the first 160 participants of the ongoing ImmuneRACE study, and 1,254 subjects contributed by 6 global collaborators. The sample metadata nearly always contained a de-identified subject ID, COVID-19 status, age in years and sex. Where available, HLA class I and class II types were taken from metadata supplied by the sample provider and were not determined by assay-based typing. Overall study outcomes, separate from this receptor: The quantity of clinical and demographic metadata differed by source and by participant and was supplied without curation.

Samples from volunteer blood donors who had recovered from COVID-19 were contributed by a second Seattle source. Whole blood was collected in K2EDTA tubes by collaborating institutions according to the institutions' own protocols. For TCRbeta analysis, collaborators shipped samples in one of three forms: frozen whole blood, isolated PBMCs, or DNA extracted from either of those sample types. With respect to this clone: Its antigen specificity is not known. Base-call qualities are not available, and no considerably larger clone is one nucleotide away.

The CDR3 goes from the cysteine to the phenylalanine over 13 residues. Only the CDR3 portion is preserved as DNA: 39 bases, with reading frame beginning at the first base. From the germline V gene (reference sequence), CDR1 is SGHKS and CDR2 is YYEKEE. Relative to germline, V is 0 bases shorter and J is 2 bases shorter, with 5 bases between their ends. TCRbeta CDR3 regions were amplified from genomic DNA using the immunoSEQ Assay, a bias-controlled multiplex PCR. In the original analysis: Within the assay, amplification of reference gene primers was used to estimate how many nucleated cells each sample contained. To quantify the absolute abundance of each unique TCRbeta CDR3 rearrangement, sequence reads were collapsed and filtered. Productive Simpson clonality was computed per sample as the square root of Simpson's diversity index over productive rearrangements. TCRdb mirrors the immuneACCESS table, restricted to in-frame sequences. Some clones are absent from its copies; in checked studies, under half trace to an unresolved V gene, and the reason for the others is unknown. For V, J and clone size, that table is used; D and trimming come from the DNA. Across this sample there are over 120,000 clones, with roughly 80% seen only once. The top ten clonotypes cover approximately 3.5% of the sample.

Input material: peripheral blood. This receptor chain uses TRBV5-5 and TRBJ1-2; 5 matching bases give a weak D call of TRBD1. This TCR derives from a man aged 65 to 79 who had recovered from COVID-19. For the CDR3, the sequence is CASSLGQNYGYTF. The sequenced DNA: TGTGCCAGCAGCTTGGGACAGAACTATGGCTACACCTTC.